The clone carrying this TCR beta chain was detected once. The ends were cut back, 2 bases at V and 1 base at J, with 18 bases in the middle. The CDR3 totals 17 residues. Germline V gene sequence: CDR1 SGHAT, CDR2 FQNNGV. The data derive from a study of T cell responses to AZD1222 COVID-19 vaccine. Sequencing was performed with immunoSEQ multiplex PCR; in TCRdb, only in-frame clones are kept and a portion is missing. The sample lists around 140,000 clones; just over 90% were seen once. This sequence was found in an adult in good health. This sequence joins TRBV11-2 and TRBJ2-7, with D tentatively TRBD1 or TRBD2 (5 bases each). The sample was peripheral blood, taken on day 0 of AZD1222 vaccination. The CDR3 is CASSLIPFSEGSYEQYF. The CDR3 DNA reads TGTGCCAGCAGCTTAATCCCTTTTAGTGAGGGGTCCTACGAGCAGTACTTC. The full variable domain, its missing parts supplied by reference TRBV11-2 and TRBJ2-7, is EAGVAQSPRYKIIEKRQSVAFWCNPISGHATLYWYQQILGQGPKLLIQFQNNGVVDDSQLPKDRFSAERLKGVDSTLKIQPAKLEDSAVYLCASSLIPFSEGSYEQYFGPGTRLTVT.